Here is one TCR beta chain with its context. The data are from a study of blood T cell repertoires in COVID-19. Sequencing used immunoSEQ multiplex PCR; TCRdb keeps in-frame clones, though not all of them. The sample consists of 120,000 or so clones, approximately 85% of them appearing once. The sample was peripheral blood. The TCR originated in an elderly man with active or convalescent COVID-19.

The CDR3 loop is CASSTTDFNYGYTF. CDR3 nucleotides: TGTGCCAGCAGTACGACAGACTTTAACTATGGCTACACCTTC. J is TRBJ1-2 and V is TRBV27, with D perhaps TRBD1 (5 bases). Germline CDR1 is MNHEY and CDR2 is SMNVEV (reference sequence). This CDR3 region has 14 residues. Trimming removed 5 bases from V and 1 base from J, with 11 bases in between.